This T cell receptor beta chain was found in a study of blood T cell repertoires in COVID-19. Study-level information: Samples came from the United States, Italy and Spain, spanning acute and convalescent COVID-19. T cells, B-cell-depleted T cells, or PBMCs provided the cDNA or gDNA that served as material.

Germline values: CDR1 MGHRA, CDR2 YSYEKL. J lost 6 bases, V lost 3 bases, and 9 bases had no gene match. CDR3 size: 17 residues. The authors' processing: Amplification with reference gene primers provided the estimates of nucleated cell counts. The method was immunoSEQ multiplex PCR; TCRdb's version includes in-frame clones alone and lacks a portion of them. The V and J calls and the clone size are those of that table, but D and trimming were determined from the DNA. The sample has some 120,000 clones, approximately 80% seen once; the top ten hold 12%. The chain is built from TRBV4-1 and TRBJ2-5, with 14 nucleotides matching TRBD2. This clonotype was obtained from a woman aged 55 to 70 with acute or convalescent COVID-19. Sequencing used peripheral blood. The CDR3 spells CASSHGLAGGSRKTQYF. CDR3 coding DNA: TGCGCCAGCAGCCACGGACTAGCGGGGGGCAGTCGAAAGACCCAGTACTTC.